Shown below are 27 T cell receptor beta chains from a single sample sequenced in a study of T cell responses to AZD1222 COVID-19 vaccine. Generated by immunoSEQ multiplex PCR, the TCRdb table keeps only in-frame clones and is missing some. The table includes some 120,000 clones, almost 90% detected once. This sample comprised peripheral blood, obtained on day 0 of AZD1222 vaccination. The receptors were sampled from an adult in good health.

This clone has just one count. The chain employs TRBV5-1 and TRBJ2-1; D is possibly TRBD1 (6 bases). Trimming shortened V by 2 bases and J by 0 bases, and 21 bases separated the two germline ends. This CDR3 has 19 amino acids. The germline CDR1 and CDR2 sequences are SGHRS and YFSETQ. CDR3 sequence (DNA): TGCGCCAGCAGCTTCGGACAGTGGGGCCTAAAGAGCTCCTACAATGAGCAGTTCTTC. Translating gives CASSFGQWGLKSSYNEQFF. The full variable domain, with the rest looked up from reference TRBV5-1 and TRBJ2-1, is KAGVTQTPRYLIKTRGQQVTLSCSPISGHRSVSWYQQTPGQGLQFLFEYFSETQRNKGNFPGRFSGRQFSNSRSEMNVSTLELGDSALYLCASSFGQWGLKSSYNEQFFGPGTRLTVL.

This chain uses TRBV7-3 with TRBJ1-1; D remains ambiguous. Deletions cut 2 bases from V and 0 bases from J, with 10 bases between. This CDR3 is built from 15 residues. CDR1 and CDR2 from the germline V gene are SGHTA and FQGTGA. As DNA, the CDR3 is TGTGCCAGCAGCTTAGGTGGCGGCATGAACACTGAAGCTTTCTTT. Translated: CASSLGGGMNTEAFF.

The genes are TRBV28 and TRBJ2-5; 7 bases fit TRBD2. The V segment lost 7 bases and the J segment 3 bases; nucleotides outside the gene matches: 8. Germline CDR1 and CDR2: MDHEN and SYDVKM. There are 14 residues in the CDR3. The CDR3 here is CASNGQRGEETQYF. CDR3 DNA sequence: TGTGCCAGCAACGGGCAGCGGGGAGAAGAGACCCAGTACTTC.

The genes are TRBV12-3 or TRBV12-4 and TRBJ1-3; D unclear. This CDR3 spans 13 amino acids. Trimming stripped 6 bases from V and 2 bases from J, with 8 bases between. CDR3 sequence: CASSSDAGNTIYF. Here the CDR3 DNA reads TGTGCCAGCAGCTCCGACGCTGGAAACACCATATATTTT.

The chain carries TRBV5-1 and TRBJ2-7; a possible D gene is TRBD1 (7 bases). The CDR3 is 14 residues long. Germline CDR1 reads SGHRS; CDR2 reads YFSETQ. V dropped 4 bases and J dropped 5 bases, with 16 bases sitting between them. DNA of the CDR3: TGCGCCAGCAGCACCGAACAGGGGAGGAACGAGCAGTACTTC. This sequence encodes CASSTEQGRNEQYF.

CDR3 region: CASMPSGGFSGELFF. The CDR3 nucleotides read TGTGCCAGCATGCCCAGCGGGGGGTTCAGCGGGGAGCTGTTTTTT. V is TRBV2 and J is TRBJ2-2; 9 bases align to TRBD2. Germline values: CDR1 SNHLY, CDR2 FYNNEI. The CDR3 spans 15 residues. Trimming at V came to 7 bases and at J to 7 bases, leaving 10 bases not matched to a gene.

This clone was recorded only once. The rearrangement links TRBV20-1 to TRBJ2-7, with 8 bases aligning to TRBD1. The trim removed 4 bases at V and 4 bases at J, leaving 9 bases unmatched. The CDR3 length is 14 residues. Per the germline V gene, CDR1 is DFQATT and CDR2 is SNEGSKA (reference sequence). The chain's CDR3 is CSAIEPGGAYEQYF. As DNA, the CDR3 is TGCAGTGCTATTGAGCCAGGGGGCGCGTACGAGCAGTACTTC.

This chain links TRBV12-3 or TRBV12-4 with TRBJ2-3; D uncertain. V shed 5 bases and J shed 4 bases, with 7 bases lying between them. This CDR3 region has 12 residues. For the CDR3, the DNA is TGTGCCAGCAGTATGAAGCCAGATACGCAGTATTTT. Its translation is CASSMKPDTQYF.

The chain uses TRBV6-5 and TRBJ1-4; no definite D call. V lost 6 bases, J lost 3 bases, and 8 bases lay in between. The germline V gene has CDR1 MNHEY and CDR2 SVGAGI. This CDR3 is 13 amino acids long. The CDR3 reads CASSGQANEKLFF. The CDR3, as DNA: TGTGCCAGCAGCGGCCAGGCTAATGAAAAACTGTTTTTT.

The genes are TRBV6-5 and TRBJ1-5; D remains unclear. The CDR3 is 15 residues long. CDR1 and CDR2 from the germline V gene are MNHEY and SVGAGI. V lost 6 bases to trimming and J lost 0 bases, with 12 bases between them. In nucleotides, the CDR3 is TGTGCCAGCAGCGACGGACGGTATAGCAATCAGCCCCAGCATTTT. Protein: CASSDGRYSNQPQHF.

This chain joins TRBV19 and TRBJ2-1; 9 bases fit TRBD2. This CDR3 has 14 residues. V lost 4 bases to trimming and J lost 7 bases; unmatched junction nucleotides: 5. Germline-derived CDR1 and CDR2 are LNHDA and SQIVND (reference sequence). The CDR3 loop reads CASSRVAGANEQFF. The CDR3 DNA sequence: TGTGCCAGTAGTAGGGTAGCGGGGGCGAATGAGCAGTTCTTC.

The table lists this clone with a count of one. CDR3 bases: TGTGCCACCAGCGATCCTGGCGGCGACTATGGCTACACCTTC. It specifies CATSDPGGDYGYTF. The V and J genes are TRBV24-1 and TRBJ1-2; D is uncertain. The CDR3 is 14 residues long. V gave up 7 bases and J gave up 3 bases, with 14 bases separating them. The germline V gene has CDR1 KGHDR and CDR2 SFDVKD.

The chain carries TRBV7-7 and TRBJ2-1, with D perhaps assigned TRBD1 or TRBD2 (5 bases each). Germline V CDR1 and CDR2: SSHAT, FNYEAQ (reference sequence). The ends were cut back, 0 bases at V and 10 bases at J, with 10 bases in the middle. The CDR3 is 13 amino acids. The CDR3 loop is CASSLAWGSEQFF. The CDR3 region has the DNA TGTGCCAGCAGCTTAGCGTGGGGGTCGGAGCAGTTCTTC. Supplemented by reference TRBV7-7 and TRBJ2-1, the full variable domain reads GAGVSQSPRYKVTKRGQDVTLRCDPISSHATLYWYQQALGQGPEFLTYFNYEAQPDKSGLPSDRFSAERPEGSISTLTIQRTEQRDSAMYRCASSLAWGSEQFFGPGTRLTVL.

This sequence joins TRBV11-2 and TRBJ1-2, with 8 bases fitting TRBD1. V shed 6 bases and J 4 bases; nucleotides not matched to a gene: 4. Germline CDR1 SGHAT, CDR2 FQNNGV. The CDR3 length is 13 residues. CDR3 nucleotides: TGTGCCAGCAGTTCACAGGGGGTCTATGGCTACACCTTC. Encoded protein: CASSSQGVYGYTF.

The rearrangement joins TRBV3-1 (or the pseudogene TRBV3-2) to TRBJ1-6; the D gene is possibly TRBD1 (5 bases). CDR3 length: 17 amino acids. Trimming stripped 1 base from V and 4 bases from J, with 14 bases between. Germline values: CDR1 LGHDT, CDR2 YNNKEL (reference sequence). The CDR3 reads CASSQAPLGAYNSPLHF. CDR3 sequence (DNA): TGTGCCAGCAGCCAAGCCCCCTTAGGGGCTTATAATTCACCCCTCCACTTT.

The chain is built from TRBV4-1 and TRBJ1-2; D remains ambiguous. The CDR3 totals 12 residues. The ends were cut back, 1 base at V and 4 bases at J, with 4 bases in the middle. Germline CDR1 is MGHRA and CDR2 is YSYEKL. The CDR3 protein is CASSQGTYGYTF. The CDR3 DNA reads as TGCGCCAGCAGCCAAGGAACCTATGGCTACACCTTC.

The chain employs TRBV6-5 and TRBJ1-6; TRBD1 matches 8 bases. The CDR3 loop spans 15 amino acids. Germline CDR1 is MNHEY and CDR2 is SVGAGI. V trimming: 3 bases; J trimming: 8 bases; junction bases outside the gene matches: 6. This CDR3 is CASSYTTGEDSPLHF. As DNA, the CDR3 is TGTGCCAGCAGTTATACGACAGGGGAGGATTCACCCCTCCACTTT.

This chain uses TRBV2 with TRBJ1-1, with a weak D call TRBD1 (5 bases). Looked up from germline, CDR1 is SNHLY and CDR2 is FYNNEI. The CDR3 consists of 14 residues. V dropped 5 bases and J dropped 5 bases, with 15 bases sitting between them. The CDR3 DNA reads as TGTGCCAGCAGTTTGGGACGGAAAGAGACTGAAGCTTTCTTT. Protein: CASSLGRKETEAFF.

The gene calls are TRBV9 and TRBJ2-2; TRBD1 is a possible D gene (6 bases). Trimming cost V 1 base and J 4 bases, with 20 bases left between them. The CDR3 runs to 18 residues. Germline-derived CDR1 and CDR2 are SGDLS and YYNGEE. This chain's CDR3 is CASSVHLQGSGGTGELFF. The CDR3, as DNA: TGTGCCAGCAGCGTACACCTCCAGGGGAGTGGTGGCACCGGGGAGCTGTTTTTT.

The chain links TRBV3-1 (or the pseudogene TRBV3-2) to TRBJ2-7, with 15 bases fitting TRBD2. The V and J ends lost 4 bases and 6 bases, in that order; junction bases with no gene match: 4. This CDR3 is 15 amino acids long. CDR1 and CDR2 from the germline V gene are LGHDT and YNNKEL (reference sequence). CDR3 DNA: TGTGCCAGCAGCCGCGGGACTAGCGGGGGGTCCGAGCAGTACTTC. This codes for CASSRGTSGGSEQYF.

The gene calls are TRBV4-1 and TRBJ1-3; 9 positions agree with TRBD1. The CDR3 is made up of 19 amino acids. With V trimmed by 5 bases and J by 0 bases, 14 bases remained unmatched. CDR1 is MGHRA and CDR2 is YSYEKL in the germline V gene. This CDR3 is CASSSPGQGYTSSGNTIYF. CDR3 bases: TGCGCCAGCAGCTCACCGGGACAGGGATACACTAGCTCTGGAAACACCATATATTTT.

This clone has a single count. The chain has TRBV19 and TRBJ1-4; D uncertain. Germline CDR1 reads LNHDA; CDR2 reads SQIVND (reference sequence). This CDR3 region has 15 residues. V dropped 6 bases and J dropped 5 bases, with 16 bases sitting between them. The CDR3 region has the DNA TGTGCCAGTAGGAACCGATTCCGTCTGAATGAAAAACTGTTTTTT. Encoded protein: CASRNRFRLNEKLFF.

The genes are TRBV7-6 and TRBJ2-1; 10 bases agree with TRBD2. The V and J ends lost 0 bases and 6 bases, in that order; junction bases with no gene match: 5. Germline CDR1 is SGHVS and CDR2 is FNYEAQ. CDR3 length: 16 amino acids. CDR3 sequence (DNA): TGTGCCAGCAGCTTAGCGACACTAGCGGGACCCAATGAGCAGTTCTTC. This gives the protein CASSLATLAGPNEQFF.

CDR3 nucleotide sequence: TGTGCCAGCAGCTTAGCGGCAGGGGCTGAAAAACTGTTTTTT. Translated, it gives CASSLAAGAEKLFF. The chain combines TRBV7-9 with TRBJ1-4, with D perhaps matching TRBD1 (6 bases). Germline CDR1 SEHNR, CDR2 FQNEAQ (reference sequence). There are 14 residues in the CDR3. The ends were cut back, 0 bases at V and 7 bases at J, with 9 bases in the middle.

V and J are TRBV13 and TRBJ2-3; D is uncertain. CDR3 length: 12 residues. Deletions cut 5 bases from V and 4 bases from J, with 7 bases between. The germline gives CDR1 PRHDT, CDR2 FYEKMQ (reference sequence). CDR3 residues: CASSPGADTQYF. The CDR3 DNA reads as TGTGCCAGCAGCCCGGGCGCAGATACGCAGTATTTT.

The V call is TRBV6-5, the J call TRBJ1-3, with D tentatively TRBD1 (6 bases). There are 16 residues in the CDR3. Germline CDR1 MNHEY, CDR2 SVGAGI. Trimming removed 4 bases at V and 4 bases at J, with 17 bases between. CDR3 protein: CASSSAGVITGNTIYF. The CDR3 DNA follows: TGTGCCAGCAGTTCGGCAGGGGTCATTACGGGAAACACCATATATTTT.

The chain has TRBV5-1 and TRBJ2-1; TRBD2 matches at 15 bases. The germline V gene has CDR1 SGHRS and CDR2 YFSETQ. Losses at the gene ends were 2 bases for V and 7 bases for J; bases not matched to a gene: 7. The CDR3 length is 17 residues. In DNA form, the CDR3 reads TGCGCCAGCAGCTTAGCTAGGACTAGCGGGAGGGATAATGAGCAGTTCTTC. It codes for CASSLARTSGRDNEQFF.